This T cell receptor (beta chain) appears in the sequencing data of a study of blood T cell repertoires in COVID-19. Study summary: In each case, the material was cDNA or gDNA derived from T cells, B-cell-depleted T cells, or PBMCs.

Authors' processing steps: Scientists estimated how many nucleated cells there were by amplifying reference gene primers. Profiling relied on immunoSEQ multiplex PCR, and the TCRdb table lists in-frame clones only, not all of them. V and J calls and clone size are given by that table; D and trimming were obtained from the DNA. The sample lists approximately 300,000 clones, just over 85% seen once, with about 10% in the top ten. The CDR3 is 14 amino acids. Trimming stripped 6 bases from V and 4 bases from J, with 15 bases between. Germline V gene lookup returns CDR1 SNHLY and CDR2 FYNNEI. Participants, about 18 to 100 years old, spanned around 25 US areas. Cohort assignment relied on participant-reported clinical history.

The TCR originated in a woman aged 18-29 years who had recovered from COVID-19. V usage is TRBV2 and J usage is TRBJ1-2, with a possible D match to TRBD1 (5 bases). The sequencing sample was made of PBMCs or T cells enriched from blood (not recorded which). Here the CDR3 reads CASSGTLRSYGYTF. DNA of the CDR3: TGTGCCAGCAGCGGGACTCTCAGGTCCTATGGCTACACCTTC. Together with reference TRBV2 and TRBJ1-2, the CDR3 gives the full variable domain: EPEVTQTPSHQVTQMGQEVILRCVPISNHLYFYWYRQILGQKVEFLVSFYNNEISEKSEIFDDQFSVERPDGSNFTLKIRSTKLEDSAMYFCASSGTLRSYGYTFGSGTRLTVV.